The 6 T cell receptor beta chains reported below all come from one sample, sequenced in a study of cytomegalovirus exposure and HLA in healthy donors. The study ran its PCR with 60 Vbeta and 13 Jbeta primers. Libraries were prepared by immunoSEQ multiplex PCR; TCRdb keeps only in-frame clonotypes and omits some of them. The sample gives under 250,000 clones, 70% to 90% of which show up once; approximately 0.24% is in the top ten. Input material: PBMCs. The receptors were sampled from a girl aged 2 to 10 in good health and CMV-seronegative.

This sequence joins TRBV25-1 and TRBJ2-1, with TRBD2 matching over 9 bases. The V gene end was trimmed by 0 bases and the J gene end by 4 bases; junction bases not matched to a gene: 7. This CDR3 has 17 residues. The V gene's germline CDR1 is MGHDK and CDR2 SYGVNS. Here the CDR3 DNA reads TGTGCCAGCAGTGAATACGGTGCGGGGGGGCTTTACAATGAGCAGTTCTTC. It is translated as CASSEYGAGGLYNEQFF.

The genes are TRBV5-1 and TRBJ2-7; 7 nucleotides line up with TRBD2. CDR1 is SGHRS, CDR2 YFSETQ, per germline. The ends lost 0 bases at V and 2 bases at J; junction bases unmatched: 2. CDR3 length equals 14 residues. The DNA of the CDR3 is TGCGCCAGCAGCTTGGTCGGGGGGACCTACGAGCAGTACTTC. As protein: CASSLVGGTYEQYF.

The chain employs TRBV5-1 and TRBJ2-1; 10 bases fit TRBD1. Trimming cost V 3 bases and J 5 bases; bases outside gene matches: 5. The CDR3 runs 15 residues. Germline assignment: CDR1 SGHRS and CDR2 YFSETQ. CDR3 bases: TGCGCCAGCAGCTCCGACAGGGGGCCCCACAATGAGCAGTTCTTC. It translates to CASSSDRGPHNEQFF. The full variable domain, its missing parts supplied by reference TRBV5-1 and TRBJ2-1, is KAGVTQTPRYLIKTRGQQVTLSCSPISGHRSVSWYQQTPGQGLQFLFEYFSETQRNKGNFPGRFSGRQFSNSRSEMNVSTLELGDSALYLCASSSDRGPHNEQFFGPGTRLTVL.

This clone was seen a single time. At one boundary the junction diverges from the germline segment, which might be a read error. Other nucleotide sequences in the sample specify the same CDR3. J is TRBJ1-1 and V is TRBV5-1; 7 bases align to TRBD1. This CDR3 has 16 amino acids. Germline V gene sequence: CDR1 SGHRS, CDR2 YFSETQ. The CDR3 DNA follows: TGCGCCAGCAGCTTCCACCGACAGGGCCCGAACACTGAGGCTTTCTTT. Amino acids: CASSFHRQGPNTEAFF.

This chain links TRBV19 with TRBJ1-4; D remains ambiguous. Trimming took off 5 bases at V and 0 bases at J, with 10 bases between the two ends. CDR1 is LNHDA, CDR2 SQIVND, per germline (reference sequence). CDR3 size: 15 residues. This CDR3 reads CASSAREATNEKLFF. The DNA of the CDR3 is TGTGCCAGTAGTGCGCGGGAGGCAACTAATGAAAAACTGTTTTTT.

The chain carries TRBV28 and TRBJ1-2; D not certain. CDR3 size: 12 residues. Germline values: CDR1 MDHEN, CDR2 SYDVKM. V was trimmed by 3 bases and J by 4 bases, leaving 6 bases between them. The CDR3 here is CASSFYIYGYTF. The CDR3 region has the DNA TGTGCCAGCAGTTTCTATATCTATGGCTACACCTTC.